The 20 T cell receptor beta chains given below trace back to one sample, sequenced in a study of blood T cells in healthy people across ages. A J-beta primer mix and a sample-barcoded 5' primer were used in a second PCR of about 7 to 12 cycles. TCRdb independently ran MiXCR on the 5' RACE reads; one entry per CDR3 protein. Here the sample spans nearly 1 million distinct CDR3 sequences, about 53% being singletons. Source material: blood. These receptors all stem from a woman in her fifties or sixties in good health.

This clonotype was seen repeatedly, ten times or more. V is TRBV7-8 and J is TRBJ2-3; D is undetermined. V lost 6 bases and J lost 1, with 14 bases in between. The germline gives CDR1 SGHVS, CDR2 FQNEAQ. This CDR3 contains 15 residues. The CDR3 DNA sequence: TGTGCCAGCAGGTACCCCCGGGTAGGCACAGATACGCAGTATTTT. Protein: CASRYPRVGTDTQYF.

V usage is TRBV20-1 and J usage is TRBJ2-7, with 8 bases matching TRBD1. Germline V CDR1 and CDR2: DFQATT, SNEGSKA (reference sequence). The CDR3 extends over 15 amino acids. The junction had 11 bases not matched to a gene; V was cut back by 5 bases and J by 2 bases. The chain's CDR3 is CSAADRGSTPYEQYF. CDR3 in DNA: TGCAGTGCTGCTGACAGGGGTTCGACCCCCTACGAGCAGTACTTC.

The rearrangement uses TRBV7-2 and TRBJ1-2, with a tentative D call TRBD1 (6 bases). Germline V gene lookup returns CDR1 SGHTA and CDR2 FQGNSA. V lost 5 bases to trimming and J lost 2 bases, with 12 bases between them. This CDR3 spans 14 amino acids. The CDR3 bases are TGTGCCAGCAGCGTAAGCCAGGGGAACTATGGCTACACCTTC. It translates to CASSVSQGNYGYTF. Based on the CDR3 plus reference TRBV7-2 and TRBJ1-2, the full variable domain is GAGVSQSPSNKVTEKGKDVELRCDPISGHTALYWYRQSLGQGLEFLIYFQGNSAPDKSGLPSDRFSAERTGGSVSTLTIQRTQQEDSAVYLCASSVSQGNYGYTFGSGTRLTVV.

This CDR3 reads CSASKPSGRAYEQYF. The CDR3 coding sequence is TGCAGTGCTAGCAAGCCTAGCGGGAGGGCCTACGAGCAGTACTTC. The rearrangement joins TRBV20-1 to TRBJ2-7; 12 positions agree with TRBD2. V shed 3 bases and J 2 bases; nucleotides not matched to a gene: 5. This CDR3 contains 15 residues. The germline V gene has CDR1 DFQATT and CDR2 SNEGSKA (reference sequence).

The chain links TRBV5-5 to TRBJ2-3; 7 bases are a match to TRBD1. The trim removed 5 bases at V and 1 base at J, leaving 13 bases unmatched. The CDR3 sequence is 17 residues long. The germline gives CDR1 SGHKS, CDR2 YYEKEE (reference sequence). In DNA form, the CDR3 reads TGTGCCAGCAGTTTGCGTGGGGGAAGGGGGCGCACAGATACGCAGTATTTT. This codes for CASSLRGGRGRTDTQYF.

The chain uses TRBV13 and TRBJ2-4; a possible D gene is TRBD1 (5 bases). The CDR3 is made up of 15 amino acids. V was shortened by 1 base and J by 4 bases, with 11 bases between the two germline ends. Germline V lookup: CDR1 PRHDT, CDR2 FYEKMQ (reference sequence). Here the CDR3 reads CASSLVRDRKNIQYF. CDR3 sequence (DNA): TGTGCCAGCAGCTTAGTTCGAGACAGAAAAAACATTCAGTACTTC.

This chain links TRBV7-2 with TRBJ2-7; 11 bases agree with TRBD2. The better agreement between TRBJ2-5 and the DNA end casts doubt on the J call. The CDR3 is 16 amino acids. The germline V gene encodes CDR1 SGHTA and CDR2 FQGNSA. The DNA for the CDR3 is TGTGCCAGCAGCTATATAGCGGGAGGGGGCTCTGAGACCCAGTACTTC. Protein sequence: CASSYIAGGGSETQYF.

This clonotype has more than one count but fewer than ten. V and J are TRBV28 and TRBJ2-5; D is uncertain. The germline V and J ends were trimmed by 2 bases and 0 bases, with 4 bases remaining between them. The CDR3 loop spans 13 amino acids. Germline V gives CDR1 MDHEN, CDR2 SYDVKM. As DNA, the CDR3 is TGTGCCAGCAGTTTACCCTACCAAGAGACCCAGTACTTC. Protein sequence: CASSLPYQETQYF.

This chain links TRBV3-1 with TRBJ1-5; D uncertain. The CDR3 spans 15 residues. From germline, CDR1 is LGHDT and CDR2 YNNKEL (reference sequence). V gave up 0 bases and J gave up 1 base, with 7 bases separating them. DNA of the CDR3: TGTGCCAGCAGCCAAGATCGAAGGAGCAATCAGCCCCAGCATTTT. Its translation: CASSQDRRSNQPQHF.

This clonotype was counted only a few times. The chain couples TRBV6-6 to TRBJ2-6; D possibly matches TRBD1 or TRBD2 (5 bases each). V was shortened by 2 bases and J by 4 bases, with 12 bases between the two germline ends. The CDR3 extends over 16 amino acids. The germline gives CDR1 MNHNY, CDR2 SVGAGI (reference sequence). Written as DNA, the CDR3 is TGTGCCAGCAGTTACGGCTCGGGACGAGGGGCCAACGTCCTGACTTTC. Translated, it gives CASSYGSGRGANVLTF.

This clonotype was detected many times. The chain employs TRBV12-3 or TRBV12-4 and TRBJ1-6; D possibly corresponds to TRBD1 (5 bases). CDR3 size: 15 residues. V was trimmed by 5 bases and J by 6 bases, leaving 14 bases between them. CDR3 in DNA: TGTGCCAGCAGTCCCTGGGACTCGCCTAATTCACCCCTCCACTTT. Translation: CASSPWDSPNSPLHF.

This chain uses TRBV10-3 with TRBJ2-7; D gene ambiguous. CDR1 ENHRY and CDR2 SYGVKD come from the germline V gene. This CDR3 region has 16 residues. V lost 2 bases to trimming and J lost 0 bases, with 14 bases between them. CDR3 DNA: TGTGCCATCAGTGAGCCTCGACACAAGAGCTCCTACGAGCAGTACTTC. Translation gives CAISEPRHKSSYEQYF.

The J gene is TRBJ1-6, the V gene TRBV2, with D maybe TRBD1 (6 bases). Trimming shortened V by 7 bases and J by 9 bases, and 19 bases separated the two germline ends. Per the germline V gene, CDR1 is SNHLY and CDR2 is FYNNEI. The CDR3 spans 15 residues. For the CDR3, the DNA is TGTGCCAGCACGGGGGGCGCGGAAGGTGCTTCACCCCTCCACTTT. Translating it yields CASTGGAEGASPLHF.

This clonotype was seen just once. The genes are TRBV4-1 and TRBJ2-3; 12 bases are shared with TRBD2. CDR3 size: 20 residues. V lost 0 bases, J lost 5 bases, and 15 bases stayed unmatched. Germline V gene data show CDR1 as MGHRA and CDR2 as YSYEKL. CDR3 sequence: CASSQDLASGRAATRDTQYF. The CDR3 DNA reads TGCGCCAGCAGCCAAGATTTGGCTAGCGGGAGGGCTGCGACGAGAGATACGCAGTATTTT.

The chain uses TRBV12-3 or TRBV12-4 and TRBJ2-7; perhaps D is TRBD1 or TRBD2 (5 bases each). The CDR3 has 16 amino acids. Trimming removed 6 bases at V and 3 bases at J, with 21 bases between. This CDR3 is CASSPGTDRGNYEQYF. The CDR3 DNA reads as TGTGCCAGCAGCCCGGGGACGGATAGGGGAAACTACGAGCAGTACTTC.

The chain's CDR3 is CASSPAATNEKLFF. CDR3 nucleotides: TGTGCCAGCTCACCAGCTGCAACTAATGAAAAACTGTTTTTT. V and J are TRBV18 and TRBJ1-4; D is unresolved. The V end was cut by 2 bases, the J end by 0 bases, with 4 bases between. The V gene's germline CDR1 is KGHSH and CDR2 LQKENI. The CDR3 is 14 residues long.

In its sample, this clonotype was seen a few times. V and J are TRBV7-2 and TRBJ2-7; D is ambiguous. Near its end, the DNA agrees better with TRBJ2-5, so the J call may be wrong. CDR1 is SGHTA and CDR2 is FQGNSA in the germline V gene. The CDR3 covers 13 residues. The CDR3 DNA reads as TGTGCCAGCAGCTTAGCCCAGAGAGAGACCCAGTACTTC. This codes for CASSLAQRETQYF.

This clonotype was found a few times. The CDR3 DNA follows: TGCGCCAGCAGCGTGGACGGATACAATGAGCAGTTCTTC. Its translation: CASSVDGYNEQFF. The rearrangement links TRBV4-3 to TRBJ2-1; D call uncertain. In germline, CDR1 is LGHNA, CDR2 YSLEER. Trimming stripped 5 bases from V and 4 bases from J, with 9 bases between. The length of the CDR3 is 13 residues.

The V call is TRBV2, the J call TRBJ2-3; 9 nucleotides agree with TRBD2. The CDR3 totals 14 residues. Trimming took 6 bases from V and 7 from J; bases not matched to a gene: 8. Germline V gene lookup returns CDR1 SNHLY and CDR2 FYNNEI. Here the CDR3 reads CASRYSGSPYTQYF. The CDR3 DNA follows: TGTGCCAGCAGATATAGCGGGAGTCCGTATACGCAGTATTTT.

The V and J genes are TRBV20-1 and TRBJ2-1; D gene unclear. Trimming pared 0 bases from V and 8 bases from J, leaving 11 bases between. The CDR3 length is 13 residues. Germline V CDR1 and CDR2: DFQATT, SNEGSKA (reference sequence). CDR3 loop: CSARDGSYDEQFF. The CDR3 nucleotides read TGCAGTGCTAGAGATGGAAGTTACGATGAGCAGTTCTTC.